In its sample, the clone carrying this T cell receptor beta chain was seen a few times. This specimen belongs to a study of blood T cell repertoires in COVID-19. Participants were aged 18 to 89 years from approximately 23 US areas. Researchers sorted participants into cohorts using their self-reported clinical history. Before being deemed recovered, Cohort 3 donors had two negative PCRs, clearance, or symptom resolution. Sequenced by immunoSEQ multiplex PCR; TCRdb stores in-frame clones only, minus some. The sample shows about 220,000 clones, 70% to 85% of them seen only once. The sequence derives from an older woman who had recovered from COVID-19. Sequencing input: PBMCs or T cells enriched from blood (not recorded which).

The CDR3 coding sequence is TGTGCCAGTACTGTTTCTGGAAACACCATATATTTT. This sequence encodes CASTVSGNTIYF. The V gene is TRBV19, the J gene TRBJ1-3; D unclear. CDR1 is LNHDA, CDR2 SQIVND, per germline (reference sequence). This CDR3 has 12 residues. V lost 7 bases to trimming and J lost 1 base, with 5 bases between them.